The 24 T cell receptor beta chains presented below share a single source sample, sequenced in a study of CD8 T cells in ankylosing spondylitis (dated by TCRdb to 2016 to 2017). Library construction relied on 5' RACE. The run used an Illumina HiSeq 2500. TCRdb handled the public reads itself, with Q25 trimming in fastp and clone calling in MiXCR, and kept productive beta chains. CDR3 protein duplicates are merged, each entry listing the most common genes and DNA. The sample contains a few hundred thousand distinct CDR3 sequences, approximately 10% of them found a single time. The ten largest clones represent approximately 20% of the sample. The sample was blood, either unsorted or a sorted T cell fraction (not recorded which). The receptors stem from a male donor with ankylosing spondylitis or in good health (not recorded which).

The CDR3 sequence: CASSSRTGGDTQYF. CDR3 bases: TGTGCCAGCAGCTCCCGAACGGGAGGAGATACGCAGTATTTT. The chain uses TRBV7-2 and TRBJ2-3; TRBD2 matches at 7 bases. Germline loops: CDR1 SGHTA, CDR2 FQGNSA. The CDR3 is 14 amino acids. V lost 4 bases and J lost 5; bases outside the gene matches: 6. The variable domain in full, with the rest retrieved from reference TRBV7-2 and TRBJ2-3, is GAGVSQSPSNKVTEKGKDVELRCDPISGHTALYWYRQSLGQGLEFLIYFQGNSAPDKSGLPSDRFSAERTGGSVSTLTIQRTQQEDSAVYLCASSSRTGGDTQYFGPGTRLTVL.

V usage is TRBV24-1 and J usage is TRBJ2-3; 9 bases line up with TRBD1. The germline V gene encodes CDR1 KGHDR and CDR2 SFDVKD. The CDR3 has 18 amino acids. Unmatched junction bases numbered 7, after V lost 1 base and J lost 0 bases. The CDR3 sequence: CATSDLRRGQGSTDTQYF. In nucleotides, the CDR3 is TGTGCCACCAGTGATTTACGTAGGGGACAGGGCAGCACAGATACGCAGTATTTT.

This clonotype occurred a few times. The rearrangement uses TRBV11-1 and TRBJ2-6; the match to TRBD1 covers 9 bases. CDR1 and CDR2 from the germline V gene are SGHAT and FQDESV (reference sequence). Losses at the gene ends were 6 bases for V and 4 bases for J; bases not matched to a gene: 13. The CDR3 is 18 amino acids. The CDR3, as DNA: TGTGCCAGCAGGAATCCGGGACAGGGAATTAGCGGGGCCAACGTCCTGACTTTC. It is translated as CASRNPGQGISGANVLTF.

This clonotype was counted at least ten times. The chain combines TRBV7-2 with TRBJ2-5; 9 bases are shared with TRBD1. Germline loops: CDR1 SGHTA, CDR2 FQGNSA. The V and J ends lost 5 bases and 5 bases, in that order; junction bases with no gene match: 9. This CDR3 contains 15 residues. The CDR3 region is CASSPPGQGMETQYF. CDR3 nucleotides: TGTGCCAGCAGCCCACCGGGACAGGGTATGGAGACCCAGTACTTC. The complete variable domain, with remaining parts taken from reference TRBV7-2 and TRBJ2-5, reads GAGVSQSPSNKVTEKGKDVELRCDPISGHTALYWYRQSLGQGLEFLIYFQGNSAPDKSGLPSDRFSAERTGGSVSTLTIQRTQQEDSAVYLCASSPPGQGMETQYFGPGTRLLVL.

This clonotype was seen ten or more times. V is TRBV20-1 and J is TRBJ1-2; 8 bases are a match to TRBD1. Trimming took 0 bases from V and 8 from J; bases not matched to a gene: 17. The CDR3 contains 17 residues. CDR1 and CDR2 from the germline V gene are DFQATT and SNEGSKA (reference sequence). CDR3: CSARDRKTGAGVGGYTF. The CDR3 DNA follows: TGCAGTGCTAGAGATCGGAAGACAGGGGCTGGAGTAGGAGGCTACACCTTC.

This clonotype was detected many times. The chain links TRBV6-2 or TRBV6-3 to TRBJ1-5; D not certain. Germline CDR1 MNHEY, CDR2 SVGEGT. The V gene lost 2 bases and the J gene lost 4 bases, with 12 bases spanning the gap. The CDR3 runs 15 residues. The CDR3 nucleotides are TGTGCCAGCAGTTACCTGGGCTCAAAGAATCAGCCCCAGCATTTT. Translation: CASSYLGSKNQPQHF.

The V gene is TRBV7-3, the J gene TRBJ1-1; D is unresolved. The germline V and J ends were trimmed by 4 bases and 1 base, with 7 bases remaining between them. Germline loops: CDR1 SGHTA, CDR2 FQGTGA. This CDR3 is built from 13 residues. The CDR3 DNA reads as TGTGCCAGCAGCTACCAGCAGAACACTGAAGCTTTCTTT. Protein sequence: CASSYQQNTEAFF.

This clonotype came up many times. This chain uses TRBV7-9 with TRBJ1-2; TRBD1 agrees at 9 bases. The V and J ends lost 6 bases and 8 bases, in that order; junction bases with no gene match: 7. The germline gives CDR1 SEHNR, CDR2 FQNEAQ (reference sequence). The CDR3 runs 13 residues. The CDR3 is CASSTGQGWGYTF. For the CDR3, the DNA is TGTGCCAGCAGTACGGGACAGGGATGGGGCTACACCTTC. Filled out from reference TRBV7-9 and TRBJ1-2, the complete variable domain reads DTGVSQNPRHKITKRGQNVTFRCDPISEHNRLYWYRQTLGQGPEFLTYFQNEAQLEKSRLLSDRFSAERPKGSFSTLEIQRTEQGDSAMYLCASSTGQGWGYTFGSGTRLTVV.

The V gene is TRBV6-5, the J gene TRBJ2-7; D could derive from TRBD1 or TRBD2 (5 bases each). The V gene lost 7 bases and the J gene lost 3 bases, with 10 bases spanning the gap. In germline, CDR1 is MNHEY, CDR2 SVGAGI. CDR3 length: 12 residues. The CDR3 nucleotides read TGTGCCAGCACGGGGCCATACTACGAGCAGTACTTC. It encodes CASTGPYYEQYF.

This clonotype has ten or more counts. The chain links TRBV28 to TRBJ1-4; 7 nucleotides align to TRBD1. V trimming: 3 bases; J trimming: 5 bases; junction bases outside the gene matches: 6. The CDR3 totals 15 residues. Germline values: CDR1 MDHEN, CDR2 SYDVKM. The chain's CDR3 is CASSFGDRANEKLFF. CDR3 nucleotides: TGTGCCAGCAGTTTCGGAGACAGGGCGAATGAAAAACTGTTTTTT. The whole variable domain, remainder taken from reference TRBV28 and TRBJ1-4, is DVKVTQSSRYLVKRTGEKVFLECVQDMDHENMFWYRQDPGLGLRLIYFSYDVKMKEKGDIPEGYSVSREKKERFSLILESASTNQTSMYLCASSFGDRANEKLFFGSGTQLSVL.

This clonotype was found many times. V and J are TRBV11-3 and TRBJ2-2; the match to TRBD1 covers 9 bases. CDR3 length: 15 residues. Germline V gene data show CDR1 as SGHNT and CDR2 as YENEEA. J lost 5 bases, V lost 2 bases, and 3 bases had no gene match. CDR3 coding DNA: TGTGCCAGCAGCTTACCGGGACAGGGTACCGGGGAGCTGTTTTTT. This codes for CASSLPGQGTGELFF.

There are a few counts of this clonotype. The chain has TRBV5-1 and TRBJ1-6; 9 nucleotides align to TRBD1. From germline, CDR1 is SGHRS and CDR2 YFSETQ. The CDR3 runs to 15 residues. Trimming at V came to 4 bases and at J to 8 bases, leaving 7 bases not matched to a gene. CDR3 sequence (DNA): TGCGCCAGCAGCATAAGACAGGGGGTCGATTCACCCCTCCACTTT. Residues: CASSIRQGVDSPLHF.

This clonotype has at least ten counts. The chain links TRBV5-1 to TRBJ2-1; 14 positions match TRBD2. This CDR3 is built from 15 residues. The V segment lost 3 bases and the J segment 7 bases; nucleotides outside the gene matches: 3. CDR1 SGHRS and CDR2 YFSETQ come from the germline V gene. This CDR3 reads CASSSGTSGGNEQFF. The CDR3 DNA is TGCGCCAGCAGCTCCGGGACTAGCGGGGGAAATGAGCAGTTCTTC.

The chain uses TRBV7-8 and TRBJ1-4; 9 bases fit TRBD1. CDR1 is SGHVS and CDR2 is FQNEAQ in the germline V gene. The CDR3 consists of 15 residues. The V segment lost 5 bases and the J segment 5 bases; nucleotides outside the gene matches: 6. CDR3 bases: TGTGCCAGCAGCACCCGGGACAGGGCAAATGAAAAACTGTTTTTT. It translates to CASSTRDRANEKLFF. Full variable domain (missing parts from reference TRBV7-8 and TRBJ1-4): GAGVSQSPRYKVAKRGQDVALRCDPISGHVSLFWYQQALGQGPEFLTYFQNEAQLDKSGLPSDRFFAERPEGSVSTLKIQRTQQEDSAVYLCASSTRDRANEKLFFGSGTQLSVL.

This clonotype was observed at least ten times. The chain carries TRBV5-1 and TRBJ1-1, with TRBD1 matching 8 bases. Losses at the gene ends were 4 bases for V and 4 bases for J; bases not matched to a gene: 9. Germline assignment: CDR1 SGHRS and CDR2 YFSETQ. The CDR3 extends over 15 amino acids. CDR3 nucleotides: TGCGCCAGCAGCGTCAACCAGGGGGCTCGCACTGAAGCTTTCTTT. Residues: CASSVNQGARTEAFF.

This clonotype was recorded at least ten times. This rearrangement joins TRBV7-2 to TRBJ1-1, with D uncertain. The CDR3 has 14 amino acids. V dropped 1 base and J dropped 1 base, with 7 bases sitting between them. The germline V gene has CDR1 SGHTA and CDR2 FQGNSA. CDR3 sequence: CASSLEFGNTEAFF. The CDR3 nucleotides are TGTGCCAGCAGCTTAGAATTTGGGAACACTGAAGCTTTCTTT.

This clonotype was picked up a small number of times. This chain uses TRBV12-3 or TRBV12-4 with TRBJ2-1, with 7 bases matching TRBD2. V dropped 2 bases and J dropped 2; count of bases not matched to a gene: 3. The CDR3 consists of 15 residues. CDR3 sequence reads: CASSLQAGTYNEQFF. The CDR3 DNA reads as TGTGCCAGCAGTTTACAAGCGGGGACCTACAATGAGCAGTTCTTC.

At least ten counts were recorded for this clonotype. The V and J genes are TRBV5-1 and TRBJ2-2; D perhaps matches TRBD1 (5 bases). Germline V gives CDR1 SGHRS, CDR2 YFSETQ. V was trimmed by 4 bases and J by 4 bases, leaving 14 bases between them. CDR3 length: 15 residues. The CDR3 sequence: CASSPGARVTGELFF. CDR3 DNA sequence: TGCGCCAGCAGCCCTGGGGCAAGGGTCACCGGGGAGCTGTTTTTT.

This clonotype showed up many times. This chain links TRBV28 with TRBJ1-4, with TRBD1 as a possible D gene (6 bases). Germline V lookup: CDR1 MDHEN, CDR2 SYDVKM. The V end lost 2 bases, the J end lost 6 bases, and 13 bases lay between the germline ends. This CDR3 region has 15 residues. The CDR3 region is CASSLGGRSYEKLFF. The CDR3 coding sequence is TGTGCCAGCAGTTTAGGGGGGCGGTCGTATGAAAAACTGTTTTTT.

This clonotype was counted only a few times. The V gene is TRBV7-9, the J gene TRBJ1-2; D is uncertain. The germline V gene encodes CDR1 SEHNR and CDR2 FQNEAQ (reference sequence). V was trimmed by 0 bases and J by 8 bases, leaving 10 bases between them. The CDR3 extends over 13 amino acids. CDR3: CASSLAIGRGYTF. CDR3 sequence (DNA): TGTGCCAGCAGCTTAGCGATAGGGCGGGGCTACACCTTC.

In this sample, this clonotype turned up many times. This chain connects TRBV9 to TRBJ1-4; D uncertain. CDR3 length: 15 residues. V gave up 3 bases and J gave up 0 bases, with 9 bases separating them. Germline V CDR1 and CDR2: SGDLS, YYNGEE. CDR3: CASSEEDATNEKLFF. CDR3 sequence (DNA): TGTGCCAGCAGCGAAGAGGATGCAACTAATGAAAAACTGTTTTTT.

This clonotype was seen repeatedly, ten times or more. The chain combines TRBV10-2 with TRBJ2-7; TRBD1 agrees at 7 bases. V lost 7 bases to trimming and J lost 5 bases; unmatched junction nucleotides: 5. This CDR3 region has 12 residues. Germline CDR1 reads WSHSY; CDR2 reads SAAADI. CDR3 loop: CASTRQGHEQYF. The DNA for the CDR3 is TGCGCCAGCACACGACAGGGCCACGAGCAGTACTTC.

This clonotype came up a few times. The chain couples TRBV12-3 or TRBV12-4 to TRBJ1-1, with D uncertain. The V end was cut by 5 bases, the J end by 1 base, with 11 bases between. The CDR3 runs to 14 residues. DNA of the CDR3: TGTGCCAGCAGTGTTGCTACAGCGAACACTGAAGCTTTCTTT. Translating it yields CASSVATANTEAFF.

This clonotype was picked up many times. CDR3 DNA: TGCGCCAGCAGCTCCGAGGGGGCCGGCTACACCTTC. Its protein product is CASSSEGAGYTF. The chain carries TRBV5-1 and TRBJ1-2; 7 nucleotides agree with TRBD1. After removal of 3 bases from V and 8 bases from J, the junction contained 4 bases not matched to a gene. The CDR3 is 12 amino acids. Germline lookup yields CDR1 SGHRS and CDR2 YFSETQ.